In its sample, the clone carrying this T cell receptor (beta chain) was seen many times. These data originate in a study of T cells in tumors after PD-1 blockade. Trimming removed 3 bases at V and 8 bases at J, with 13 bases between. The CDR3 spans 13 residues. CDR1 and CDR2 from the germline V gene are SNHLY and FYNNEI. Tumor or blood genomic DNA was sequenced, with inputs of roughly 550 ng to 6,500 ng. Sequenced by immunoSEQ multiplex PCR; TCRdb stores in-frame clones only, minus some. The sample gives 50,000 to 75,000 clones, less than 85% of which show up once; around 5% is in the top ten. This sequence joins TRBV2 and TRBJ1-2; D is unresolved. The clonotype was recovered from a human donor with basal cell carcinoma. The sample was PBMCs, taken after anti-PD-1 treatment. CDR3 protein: CASSDLQGSGYTF. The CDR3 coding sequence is TGTGCCAGCAGTGATTTACAAGGCTCGGGCTACACCTTC.